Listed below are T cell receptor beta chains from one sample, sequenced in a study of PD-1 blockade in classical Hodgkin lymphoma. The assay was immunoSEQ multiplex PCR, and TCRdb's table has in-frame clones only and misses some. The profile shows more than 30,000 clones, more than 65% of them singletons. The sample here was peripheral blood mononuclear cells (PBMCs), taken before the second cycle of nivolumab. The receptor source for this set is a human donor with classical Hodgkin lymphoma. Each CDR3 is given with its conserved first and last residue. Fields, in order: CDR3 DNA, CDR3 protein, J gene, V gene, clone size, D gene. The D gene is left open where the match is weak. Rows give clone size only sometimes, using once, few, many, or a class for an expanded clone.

TGTGCCAGCAGTGGCTCCGCCGGGAAAGAGACCCAGTACTTC CASSGSAGKETQYF TRBJ2-5 TRBV6-5 - -
TGTGCCAGCAGCCGACACCGCTCCTCCTACAATGAGCAGTTCTTC CASSRHRSSYNEQFF TRBJ2-1 TRBV6-5 few -
TGTGCCACCGGGGGAGTTACGACAGATACGCAGTATTTT CATGGVTTDTQYF TRBJ2-3 TRBV6-5 - -
TGTGCCAGCAGCTTAGAAGAGGATTCACCCCTCCACTTT CASSLEEDSPLHF TRBJ1-6 TRBV11-2 - -
TGTGCCAGCAGTGAGGGGGGGGCCAACGTCCTGACTTTC CASSEGGANVLTF TRBJ2-6 TRBV2 once -
TGTGCCATCTCTCCTGGTTTGGAAAGCAATCAGCCCCAGCATTTT CAISPGLESNQPQHF TRBJ1-5 TRBV10-3 once -
TGTGCCAGCACCAAGGGGGTCCCTGAAGCTTTCTTT CASTKGVPEAFF TRBJ1-1 TRBV7-9 - -
TGTGCCAGCAGTTACTACGGCGGGGGCGCAGGTGAAGCTTTCTTT CASSYYGGGAGEAFF TRBJ1-1 TRBV6-5 - -
TGTGCCAGCAGCTTAGAGGGGACAGGGGCCGCCGCCTTC CASSLEGTGAAAF TRBJ1-2 TRBV7-2 medium-sized TRBD1
TGTGCCAGCAGCTTCCTCTCCTATAATTCACCCCTCCACTTT CASSFLSYNSPLHF TRBJ1-6 TRBV7-2 - -
TGTGCCAGCAGCTGTAAACCCGGGACAGGGAAAGGCACCTACGAGCAGTACTTC CASSCKPGTGKGTYEQYF TRBJ2-7 TRBV21-1 - -
TGTGCCAGCAGCAGGCTAGCGGGGGCTGAGGAGACCCAGTACTTC CASSRLAGAEETQYF TRBJ2-5 TRBV9 - TRBD2
TGTGCCACCAGCAGAGATCTGGGGGAATCCTACGAGCAGTACTTC CATSRDLGESYEQYF TRBJ2-7 TRBV15 - -
TGTGCCAGCAGCTTTCAGGGGATAACCGGGGAGCTGTTTTTT CASSFQGITGELFF TRBJ2-2 TRBV7-9 - -
TGTGCCAGCAGCGTAGCTACCGGAGGGGGACAGGGGAGGACCGGGGAGCTGTTTTTT CASSVATGGGQGRTGELFF TRBJ2-2 TRBV9 - TRBD1
TGTGCCAGCTCACCGTCGGACAGGGGAGGCACTGAAGCTTTCTTT CASSPSDRGGTEAFF TRBJ1-1 TRBV18 - TRBD1
TGTGCCTGGAAGGAGCAGTGGGTCTATGGCTACACCTTC CAWKEQWVYGYTF TRBJ1-2 TRBV30 medium-sized -
TGTGCCAGCAGCGTTACGGGGCGAGATACGCAGTATTTT CASSVTGRDTQYF TRBJ2-3 TRBV9 - -
TGCGCCAGCAGCCAAGATCCAGATTCTGGAAACACCATATATTTT CASSQDPDSGNTIYF TRBJ1-3 TRBV4-1 - -
TGTGCCAGCAGCGTCGGGACATCGTACGAGCAGTACTTC CASSVGTSYEQYF TRBJ2-7 TRBV9 - -
TGTGCCACCAGCAGAGATGTGGAGGGAAAGACTGAAGCTTTCTTT CATSRDVEGKTEAFF TRBJ1-1 TRBV15 - -
TGTGCTAGTGGTTCAGGTTGGGTTTACAATGAGCAGTTCTTC CASGSGWVYNEQFF TRBJ2-1 TRBV12-5 - -
TGCGCCAGCAGCCAAGGAGCCGAGCTGGGCGAGCAGTACTTC CASSQGAELGEQYF TRBJ2-7 TRBV4-3 - -
TGTGCCAGCTACTGGACGCGGGGGGCGGGTGGCTACACCTTC CASYWTRGAGGYTF TRBJ1-2 TRBV6-1 - -
TGCGCCAGCAGCTTGGAAGAGACCCAGTACTTC CASSLEETQYF TRBJ2-5 TRBV5-1 - -
TGTGCCAGTCTCGGGACTATGAACACCGGGGAGCTGTTTTTT CASLGTMNTGELFF TRBJ2-2 TRBV6-4 - TRBD2
TGTGCCATCTCCCAGGTAGCGGGGGAGAACAATGAGCAGTTCTTC CAISQVAGENNEQFF TRBJ2-1 TRBV10-3 - TRBD2
TGCGCCAGCAGCTGGCAGGGGGCGGACTATGGCTACACCTTC CASSWQGADYGYTF TRBJ1-2 TRBV5-1 - TRBD1